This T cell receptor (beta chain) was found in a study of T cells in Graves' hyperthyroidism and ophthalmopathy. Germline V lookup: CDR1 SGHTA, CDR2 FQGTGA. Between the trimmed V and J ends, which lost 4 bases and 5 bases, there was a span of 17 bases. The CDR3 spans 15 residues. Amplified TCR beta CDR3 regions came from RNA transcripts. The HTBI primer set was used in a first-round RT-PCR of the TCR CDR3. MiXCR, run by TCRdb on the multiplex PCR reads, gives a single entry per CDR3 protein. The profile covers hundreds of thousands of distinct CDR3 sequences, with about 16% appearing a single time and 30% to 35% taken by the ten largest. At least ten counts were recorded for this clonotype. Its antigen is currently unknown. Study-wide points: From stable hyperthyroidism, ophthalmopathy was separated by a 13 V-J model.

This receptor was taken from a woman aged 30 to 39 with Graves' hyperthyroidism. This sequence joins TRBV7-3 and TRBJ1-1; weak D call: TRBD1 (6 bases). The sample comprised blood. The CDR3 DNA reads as TGTGCCAGCAGCTCCGGAGAAGGGGGGAGGACTGAAGCTTTCTTT. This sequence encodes CASSSGEGGRTEAFF.